The 5 T cell receptor beta chains listed next were all sequenced from one sample in a study of blood T cell repertoires in COVID-19. TCRdb keeps only in-frame clones here, not all; method: immunoSEQ multiplex PCR. The sample contains roughly 67,000 clones, over 75% of which appear only once. The sequencing sample was made of peripheral blood. The receptors stem from a man aged 50-60 years with acute or convalescent COVID-19.

This rearrangement joins TRBV6-1 to TRBJ2-3; no clear D. This CDR3 region has 16 residues. CDR1 MNHNS and CDR2 SASEGT come from the germline V gene. V gave up 2 bases and J gave up 2 bases, with 14 bases separating them. CDR3 in amino acids: CASSETLRAPTDTQYF. The CDR3 nucleotides read TGTGCCAGCAGTGAAACCCTTAGAGCTCCCACAGATACGCAGTATTTT.

The chain links TRBV2 to TRBJ1-6; no clear D gene. Trimming took off 3 bases at V and 8 bases at J, with 5 bases between the two ends. The CDR3 extends over 12 amino acids. The germline CDR1 and CDR2 sequences are SNHLY and FYNNEI. DNA of the CDR3: TGTGCCAGCAGTGACCCTTATTCACCCCTCCACTTT. Translating it yields CASSDPYSPLHF.

The CDR3 nucleotides read TGCGCCAGCAGCCAGCAGGGGGCCAAGACCCAGTACTTC. Protein product: CASSQQGAKTQYF. V is TRBV4-1 and J is TRBJ2-5; 8 bases are a match to TRBD1. The CDR3 covers 13 residues. J lost 6 bases, V lost 3 bases, and 3 bases had no gene match. Germline CDR1 and CDR2: MGHRA and YSYEKL.

The rearrangement uses TRBV21-1 and TRBJ2-2; the table's D call of TRBD1 was not tested on the DNA. TRBV21-1 is given as a pseudogene. CDR3 length equals 16 residues. CDR3 amino acids: CASSKARQGATGELFF. CDR3 bases: TGTGCCAGCAGCAAAGCCAGGCAGGGGGCGACCGGGGAGCTGTTTTTT.

The chain carries TRBV5-1 and TRBJ2-7, with D possibly matching TRBD1 (8 bases). The CDR3 sequence is 15 residues long. Trimming removed 4 bases from V and 6 bases from J, with 20 bases in between. Germline V lookup: CDR1 SGHRS, CDR2 YFSETQ. The CDR3 bases are TGCGCCAGCAGCCTCGGACAGGGAGGGACCCTCGAGCAGTACTTC. It specifies CASSLGQGGTLEQYF.